Below are 3 T cell receptor beta chains sequenced from a single sample in a study of PD-1 blockade in classical Hodgkin lymphoma. Relapses following autologous stem cell transplantation were seen in all patients, with brentuximab vedotin exposure varying. Libraries were prepared by immunoSEQ multiplex PCR; TCRdb keeps only in-frame clonotypes and omits some of them. The data show 98,000 or so clones, nearly 90% seen once. The sequencing here drew on peripheral blood mononuclear cells (PBMCs), taken before the second cycle of nivolumab. Receptors were obtained from a human donor with classical Hodgkin lymphoma.

This clone was counted ten times or more. The gene calls are TRBV29-1 and TRBJ2-1, with 10 bases that match TRBD2. With V trimmed by 7 bases and J by 10 bases, 10 bases remained unmatched. This CDR3 is 13 amino acids long. Germline V gives CDR1 SQVTM, CDR2 ANQGSEA. The CDR3 is CSARGLAGEEQFF. Written as DNA, the CDR3 is TGCAGCGCTCGGGGGCTAGCGGGAGAAGAGCAGTTCTTC.

The chain uses TRBV5-5 and TRBJ1-2; 8 positions match TRBD1. This CDR3 region has 15 residues. Germline assignment: CDR1 SGHKS and CDR2 YYEKEE (reference sequence). Unmatched junction bases numbered 12, after V lost 3 bases and J lost 8 bases. The DNA of the CDR3 is TGTGCCAGCAGCTCACAACCGACAGGGGAGGAGGGCTACACCTTC. This sequence encodes CASSSQPTGEEGYTF. Drawing the rest from reference TRBV5-5 and TRBJ1-2, the complete variable domain is DAGVTQSPTHLIKTRGQQVTLRCSPISGHKSVSWYQQVLGQGPQFIFQYYEKEERGRGNFPDRFSARQFPNYSSELNVNALLLGDSALYLCASSSQPTGEEGYTFGSGTRLTVV.

The chain has TRBV7-9 and TRBJ1-2; TRBD1 is a possible D gene (6 bases). The CDR3 covers 14 residues. Germline V gene data show CDR1 as SEHNR and CDR2 as FQNEAQ (reference sequence). Trimming cost V 5 bases and J 6 bases, with 16 bases left between them. The CDR3 protein is CASSLPRGADGYTF. CDR3 coding DNA: TGTGCCAGCAGCCTACCACGGGGGGCCGATGGCTACACCTTC.